Below, 3 T cell receptor beta chains from the same sample are listed, as sequenced in a study of T cell repertoires in cytomegalovirus infection (dated by TCRdb to the late 2010s). The sample was run on an Illumina HiSeq 1500. TCRdb reprocessed the public reads (quality trimming at Q25 with fastp, clone calling with MiXCR) and kept in-frame beta chains. Each CDR3 protein appears once, grouped with its most common genes and DNA. This sample gives about 920,000 distinct CDR3 sequences in total; 31% of them show up just once. The top ten clones comprise roughly 12% of the sample. According to the study, the label for this sample's treatment or condition signals: in vitro stimulation with specific CMV peptide epitopes to enrich CMV-specific T cells. These receptors' antigens are unknown. This specimen was cultured CD8+ T cells from PBMCs, taken from culture after CMV antigen stimulation. These receptors all come from a human donor in good health (CMV status not recorded). Some clones in this sample may be carry-over from other donors' samples.

The rearrangement uses TRBV7-9 and TRBJ1-3; no definite D call. This CDR3 region has 13 residues. With 7 bases removed from V and 4 bases from J, the gap between germline ends came to 11 bases. Germline V gene lookup returns CDR1 SEHNR and CDR2 FQNEAQ (reference sequence). For the CDR3, the DNA is TGTGCCAGCACCTCTCCCCCCGGAAACACCATATATTTT. It translates to CASTSPPGNTIYF.

At least ten counts were recorded for this clonotype. This sequence joins TRBV27 and TRBJ1-1; 8 nucleotides line up with TRBD1. The length of the CDR3 is 14 residues. Germline values: CDR1 MNHEY, CDR2 SMNVEV (reference sequence). The junction had 2 bases not matched to a gene; V was cut back by 4 bases and J by 1 base. The CDR3 is CASSSRGPNTEAFF. The CDR3 DNA reads as TGTGCCAGCAGTTCCAGGGGGCCGAACACTGAAGCTTTCTTT.

This clonotype was detected a few times. CDR3 DNA: TGTGCCAGCAGCATCCCCTCCCGGGAACCCGAGCAGTTCTTC. Encoded protein: CASSIPSREPEQFF. This rearrangement joins TRBV7-9 to TRBJ2-1; tentative D call: TRBD2 (5 bases). Germline V CDR1 and CDR2: SEHNR, FQNEAQ (reference sequence). Trimming cost V 5 bases and J 10 bases, with 18 bases left between them. This CDR3 spans 14 amino acids.